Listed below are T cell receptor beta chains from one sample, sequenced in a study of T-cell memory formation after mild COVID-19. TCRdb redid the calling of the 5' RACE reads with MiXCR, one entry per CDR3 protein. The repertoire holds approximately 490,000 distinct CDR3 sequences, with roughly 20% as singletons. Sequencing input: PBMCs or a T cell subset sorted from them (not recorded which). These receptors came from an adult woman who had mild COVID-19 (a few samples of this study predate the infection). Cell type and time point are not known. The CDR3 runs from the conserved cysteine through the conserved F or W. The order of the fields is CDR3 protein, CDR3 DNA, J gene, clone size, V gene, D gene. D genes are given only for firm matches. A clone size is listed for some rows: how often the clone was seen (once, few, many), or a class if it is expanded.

CASSLAVVYITDTQYF	TGTGCCAGCAGCTTGGCGGTGGTTTACATTACAGATACGCAGTATTTT	TRBJ2-3	.	TRBV5-6	.
CASSQEGGTDTQYF	TGCGCCAGCAGCCAAGAGGGGGGCACAGATACGCAGTATTTT	TRBJ2-3	few	TRBV4-1	.
CATSSGEGRALAKNIQYF	TGTGCCACCAGCAGCGGAGAAGGTCGGGCGCTAGCCAAAAACATTCAGTACTTC	TRBJ2-4	.	TRBV15	.
CASSPGSGAYTDTQYF	TGTGCCAGCAGCCCGGGTAGCGGGGCCTACACAGATACGCAGTATTTT	TRBJ2-3	few	TRBV7-8	TRBD2
CATSDLGQGNSNEQFF	TGTGCCACCAGTGATTTGGGACAGGGAAACAGTAATGAGCAGTTCTTC	TRBJ2-1	few	TRBV24-1	TRBD1
CASSPIRQAGAYEQYF	TGTGCCAGCTCACCCATTCGACAGGCTGGCGCCTACGAGCAGTACTTC	TRBJ2-7	.	TRBV18	.
CSGGLAGVWETQYF	TGCAGCGGCGGACTAGCGGGAGTTTGGGAGACCCAGTACTTC	TRBJ2-5	.	TRBV29-1	TRBD2
CASSWDRRGSSPYEQYF	TGCGCCAGCAGCTGGGACAGGCGTGGGTCCTCCCCCTACGAGCAGTACTTC	TRBJ2-7	.	TRBV5-1	TRBD1
CASSYSPDRATKNIQYF	TGTGCCAGCAGTTACTCCCCCGACAGGGCTACCAAAAACATTCAGTACTTC	TRBJ2-4	few	TRBV6-6	TRBD1
CASSLESGGNQPQHF	TGTGCCAGCAGTTTAGAATCAGGGGGCAATCAGCCCCAGCATTTT	TRBJ1-5	few	TRBV12-3/TRBV12-4	.
CAWRTGSGNTIYF	TGTGCCTGGAGGACAGGCTCTGGAAACACCATATATTTT	TRBJ1-3	few	TRBV30	.
CASRDGTGGYEQYF	TGTGCCAGCAGGGACGGGACAGGGGGCTACGAGCAGTACTTC	TRBJ2-7	few	TRBV12-3/TRBV12-4	TRBD1
CATSDLHYNEQFF	TGTGCCACCAGTGATTTGCATTACAATGAGCAGTTCTTC	TRBJ2-1	.	TRBV24-1	.
CASSPPQLAGGNNEQFF	TGTGCCAGCTCACCACCGCAACTAGCGGGAGGTAATAATGAGCAGTTCTTC	TRBJ2-1	.	TRBV18	TRBD2
CASNLRGGSPHF	TGTGCCAGTAACCTACGGGGGGGTTCGCCCCACTTT	TRBJ1-6	.	TRBV19	.
CASSAGTGHTEAFF	TGTGCCAGCAGTGCCGGGACAGGGCACACTGAAGCTTTCTTT	TRBJ1-1	few	TRBV6-4	TRBD1
CASSPRTSGWGGTDTQYF	TGTGCCAGCAGCCCACGGACTAGCGGTTGGGGGGGCACAGATACGCAGTATTTT	TRBJ2-3	.	TRBV7-3	TRBD2
CASSPLSGTGNFGELFF	TGTGCCAGCAGCCCCCTTTCCGGGACAGGGAATTTCGGGGAGCTGTTTTTT	TRBJ2-2	.	TRBV7-8	TRBD1
CAIHEGSGGETQYF	TGTGCCATCCACGAGGGATCAGGCGGAGAGACCCAGTACTTC	TRBJ2-5	few	TRBV10-3	.
CASSIERVYGYTF	TGCGCCAGCAGCATAGAAAGGGTCTATGGCTACACCTTC	TRBJ1-2	few	TRBV5-1	.
CASSLGASGSITDTQYF	TGTGCCAGCAGCTTAGGGGCTAGCGGGAGTATTACAGATACGCAGTATTTT	TRBJ2-3	.	TRBV7-8	TRBD2
CASSPSSEYSGNTIYF	TGTGCCAGCAGCCCCTCCTCGGAGTACTCTGGAAACACCATATATTTT	TRBJ1-3	once	TRBV7-2	.
CSAYRTGTNEQYF	TGCAGTGCTTATAGGACAGGGACCAACGAGCAGTACTTC	TRBJ2-7	.	TRBV20-1	TRBD1
CATSRSAGELFF	TGTGCCACCAGTAGGAGTGCCGGGGAGCTGTTTTTT	TRBJ2-2	.	TRBV19	.
CSVEGDSTDTQYF	TGCAGCGTTGAAGGGGACAGCACAGATACGCAGTATTTT	TRBJ2-3	many	TRBV29-1	.
CASSPGTGFEETQYF	TGTGCCAGCAGTCCAGGGACAGGGTTTGAAGAGACCCAGTACTTC	TRBJ2-5	.	TRBV7-9	TRBD1
CASSFASGSYNEQFF	TGTGCCAGCTCTTTCGCTAGCGGCTCCTACAATGAGCAGTTCTTC	TRBJ2-1	many	TRBV18	TRBD2
CASSSGLETYEQYF	TGTGCCAGCAGCTCCGGACTAGAAACCTACGAGCAGTACTTC	TRBJ2-7	.	TRBV5-4	TRBD2
CASSIQGRNTQYF	TGTGCCAGTAGTATTCAGGGTCGAAATACGCAGTATTTT	TRBJ2-3	.	TRBV19	.
CASSLWEAANYGYTF	TGTGCCAGCAGTTTATGGGAGGCCGCTAACTATGGCTACACCTTC	TRBJ1-2	few	TRBV12-3/TRBV12-4	.
CATSDPDREGETQYF	TGTGCCACCAGTGACCCCGACAGGGAGGGGGAGACCCAGTACTTC	TRBJ2-5	few	TRBV24-1	.
CASTPRRGGVTEAFF	TGTGCCAGCACCCCACGTAGGGGGGGGGTCACTGAAGCTTTCTTT	TRBJ1-1	.	TRBV6-6	.
CASSPRASLSYEQYF	TGTGCCAGCTCACCACGGGCTTCCCTCTCCTACGAGCAGTACTTC	TRBJ2-7	few	TRBV18	.
CASSPYSHEAFF	TGTGCCAGCTCCCCTTACAGCCATGAAGCTTTCTTT	TRBJ1-1	.	TRBV11-2	.
CASTWGSGDSSYNEQFF	TGTGCCAGCACCTGGGGATCGGGGGACAGCTCCTACAATGAGCAGTTCTTC	TRBJ2-1	.	TRBV6-5	.
CATRLTYTDTQYF	TGCGCCACGAGACTTACTTACACAGATACGCAGTATTTT	TRBJ2-3	few	TRBV5-1	.
CASRPGQMNTEAFF	TGTGCCAGCAGGCCGGGACAGATGAACACTGAAGCTTTCTTT	TRBJ1-1	.	TRBV6-2/TRBV6-3	TRBD1
CATSLSGLPPSYNEQFF	TGTGCCACCAGCTTAAGCGGCCTACCACCATCCTACAATGAGCAGTTCTTC	TRBJ2-1	few	TRBV15	.
CASRRRETQYF	TGTGCCAGCAGGAGGAGGGAGACCCAGTACTTC	TRBJ2-5	.	TRBV6-2/TRBV6-3	.
CASSPYGTYGYTF	TGTGCCAGCAGCCCTTACGGAACGTATGGCTACACCTTC	TRBJ1-2	.	TRBV3-1	.
CASSHGGTSYEQYF	TGTGCCAGCAGCCATGGGGGGACCTCCTACGAGCAGTACTTC	TRBJ2-7	.	TRBV3-1	.
CASSPAGQMNTEAFF	TGTGCCAGCAGCCCGGCGGGACAAATGAACACTGAAGCTTTCTTT	TRBJ1-1	.	TRBV11-3	.
CASRGLGDTQYF	TGTGCCAGCAGGGGCCTTGGGGATACGCAGTATTTT	TRBJ2-3	few	TRBV7-9	.
CASRRGGTKYMGQYF	TGTGCCAGCAGGAGGGGAGGAACAAAGTATATGGGGCAGTACTTC	TRBJ2-7	.	TRBV2	.
CASSVHPGLGADEQFF	TGTGCCAGCAGCGTACATCCGGGACTAGGTGCTGATGAGCAGTTCTTC	TRBJ2-1	few	TRBV11-2	TRBD2
CASSETSVEQYF	TGTGCCAGCTCAGAGACTAGCGTCGAGCAGTACTTC	TRBJ2-7	.	TRBV18	TRBD2
CASSFLGSGTGELFF	TGTGCCAGCAGTTTTTTGGGTTCGGGCACCGGGGAGCTGTTTTTT	TRBJ2-2	few	TRBV27	.
CASSFSGLALGDTQYF	TGTGCCAGCAGTTTTTCGGGACTAGCCCTTGGAGATACGCAGTATTTT	TRBJ2-3	few	TRBV27	TRBD2
CASSPLGHPTDTQYF	TGTGCCAGCAGTCCCCTGGGGCATCCCACAGATACGCAGTATTTT	TRBJ2-3	.	TRBV9	.
CASSEVEITDTQYF	TGCGCCAGCAGCGAAGTAGAAATCACAGATACGCAGTATTTT	TRBJ2-3	.	TRBV5-1	.
CASSLDLWGGNSATLHF	TGTGCCAGCAGCTTAGATCTTTGGGGAGGTAATTCTGCTACCCTCCACTTT	TRBJ1-6	.	TRBV11-2	.
CASSSPGQPQHF	TGTGCCAGCAGTTCGCCGGGACAGCCCCAGCATTTT	TRBJ1-5	.	TRBV6-5	.
CASSYRGTSGNNEQFF	TGTGCCAGCAGTTACCGAGGGACTAGCGGGAATAATGAGCAGTTCTTC	TRBJ2-1	.	TRBV6-5	TRBD2
CASSKGAGPSGKYF	TGTGCCAGCAGCAAAGGTGCAGGACCCTCGGGGAAGTACTTC	TRBJ2-7	.	TRBV21-1	.
CASSRGDASAGELFF	TGTGCCAGCAGCCGAGGGGATGCCAGTGCCGGGGAGCTGTTTTTT	TRBJ2-2	.	TRBV5-5	.
CASSYYRDGQFF	TGTGCCAGCAGTTATTACAGGGATGGGCAGTTCTTC	TRBJ2-1	.	TRBV6-6	.
CSARDVKRGGRELFF	TGCAGTGCTAGAGATGTAAAGCGGGGGGGCCGGGAGCTGTTTTTT	TRBJ2-2	.	TRBV20-1	TRBD2
CATSRETAGTGRHEQFF	TGTGCCACCAGCAGAGAAACCGCCGGGACAGGGAGACATGAGCAGTTCTTC	TRBJ2-1	once	TRBV15	TRBD1
CSARGLGHEQYF	TGCAGTGCTAGAGGTCTGGGTCACGAGCAGTACTTC	TRBJ2-7	few	TRBV20-1	.